Each of the 22 T cell receptor beta chains below was sequenced from the same sample in a study of cytomegalovirus exposure and HLA in healthy donors. PCR used 60 Vbeta primers and 13 Jbeta primers. Repertoires were generated with immunoSEQ multiplex PCR, while TCRdb's copy carries only in-frame clones and drops some. The table records about 210,000 clones, about 86% of them present only once. The sequenced sample consisted of PBMCs. The receptors shown here come from a man aged 35 to 55 in good health and CMV-seropositive.

This clone was recorded a few times. The chain employs TRBV7-7 and TRBJ2-1, with TRBD2 matching over 10 bases. This CDR3 contains 15 residues. V lost 3 bases and J lost 6; bases outside the gene matches: 5. CDR1 and CDR2 (germline): SSHAT, FNYEAQ (reference sequence). CDR3 DNA: TGTGCCAGCAGCTTGGGACTAGCGTCGTCCAATGAGCAGTTCTTC. Translation gives CASSLGLASSNEQFF. Supplemented by reference TRBV7-7 and TRBJ2-1, the full variable domain reads GAGVSQSPRYKVTKRGQDVTLRCDPISSHATLYWYQQALGQGPEFLTYFNYEAQPDKSGLPSDRFSAERPEGSISTLTIQRTEQRDSAMYRCASSLGLASSNEQFFGPGTRLTVL.

The chain recombines TRBV19 with TRBJ1-5; the match to TRBD1 covers 11 bases. Germline-derived CDR1 and CDR2 are LNHDA and SQIVND (reference sequence). Losses at the gene ends were 6 bases for V and 0 bases for J; bases not matched to a gene: 7. The CDR3 is 17 amino acids. The CDR3 sequence is CASSPGQGGDSNQPQHF. The CDR3 DNA reads as TGTGCCAGTAGCCCGGGACAGGGGGGGGATAGCAATCAGCCCCAGCATTTT.

The chain recombines TRBV27 with TRBJ1-1, with 7 bases matching TRBD1. The CDR3 is 13 amino acids. J was trimmed by 4 bases and V by 5 bases; bases with no gene match: 4. From germline, CDR1 is MNHEY and CDR2 SMNVEV (reference sequence). CDR3 DNA sequence: TGTGCCAGCAGTAGGGGGCCCGGCACTGAAGCTTTCTTT. This gives the protein CASSRGPGTEAFF.

The chain combines TRBV6-5 with TRBJ2-5, with TRBD1 matching 7 bases. TRBJ2-7 matches the DNA end more closely, so the J call is doubtful. Germline V gene lookup returns CDR1 MNHEY and CDR2 SVGAGI. CDR3 length: 15 amino acids. The CDR3 DNA is TGTGCCAGCAGTTACTCGACAGGGTTGGGCTACGAGCAGTACTTC. Amino acid sequence: CASSYSTGLGYEQYF.

This clone was counted a single time. J is TRBJ1-1 and V is TRBV5-6; D might be TRBD1 (5 bases). From germline, CDR1 is SGHDT and CDR2 YYEEEE. V was trimmed by 4 bases and J by 7 bases, leaving 14 bases between them. This CDR3 spans 13 amino acids. CDR3 coding DNA: TGTGCCAGCAGCCCCGGGACTATGAATGAAGCTTTCTTT. Amino acids: CASSPGTMNEAFF.

V gene TRBV5-6 combines with J gene TRBJ2-2; 10 nucleotides align to TRBD2. CDR3 length equals 17 residues. The V gene's germline CDR1 is SGHDT and CDR2 YYEEEE. The J segment lost 0 bases and the V segment lost 0 bases, leaving 2 bases of the junction unmatched. The DNA for the CDR3 is TGTGCCAGCAGCTTGGGGACTAGCGGATCGAACACCGGGGAGCTGTTTTTT. Protein product: CASSLGTSGSNTGELFF.

The V call is TRBV5-1, the J call TRBJ1-6; 7 bases align to TRBD1. CDR3 length: 14 residues. V lost 0 bases and J lost 9; bases outside the gene matches: 3. CDR1 is SGHRS, CDR2 YFSETQ, per germline. The chain's CDR3 is CASSLGDRTSPLHF. CDR3 bases: TGCGCCAGCAGCTTGGGGGACAGAACTTCACCCCTCCACTTT.

This chain connects TRBV5-1 to TRBJ2-2, with D tentatively TRBD1 (6 bases). V was pared by 2 bases and J by 5 bases, with 13 bases between. The CDR3 has 15 residues. Germline CDR1 and CDR2: SGHRS and YFSETQ. The CDR3 loop is CASSFSRGWTGELFF. The CDR3 bases are TGCGCCAGCAGCTTTTCCAGGGGTTGGACCGGGGAGCTGTTTTTT.

The V call is TRBV6-5, the J call TRBJ1-1, with 8 bases fitting TRBD1. Germline assignment: CDR1 MNHEY and CDR2 SVGAGI. After removal of 8 bases from V and 6 bases from J, the junction contained 11 bases not matched to a gene. This CDR3 region has 14 residues. CDR3 loop: CASRRGQGPPEAFF. In DNA, the CDR3 is TGTGCCAGCCGGCGCGGACAGGGCCCACCTGAAGCTTTCTTT.

The chain combines TRBV11-2 with TRBJ2-7, with D possibly TRBD1 on 6 matching bases. Deletions cut 3 bases from V and 5 bases from J, with 14 bases between. Germline values: CDR1 SGHAT, CDR2 FQNNGV. The CDR3 spans 14 residues. CDR3 amino acids: CASSFGRGAHEQYF. The CDR3 coding sequence is TGTGCCAGCAGCTTCGGCAGGGGAGCCCACGAGCAGTACTTC.

J is TRBJ2-3 and V is TRBV5-1; TRBD1 matches at 10 bases. The V gene's germline CDR1 is SGHRS and CDR2 YFSETQ. The CDR3 length is 15 residues. The trim removed 4 bases at V and 4 bases at J, leaving 6 bases unmatched. The DNA of the CDR3 is TGCGCCAGCAGCCAACCGACAGGGGGCGCAGATACGCAGTATTTT. Translating it yields CASSQPTGGADTQYF.

The J gene is TRBJ1-5, the V gene TRBV27, with 10 bases that match TRBD1. V lost 8 bases, J lost 0 bases, and 7 bases stayed unmatched. The CDR3 length is 16 residues. The germline CDR1 and CDR2 sequences are MNHEY and SMNVEV (reference sequence). The CDR3 loop reads CASRDRGLYSNQPQHF. CDR3 DNA sequence: TGTGCCAGCCGGGACAGGGGACTTTATAGCAATCAGCCCCAGCATTTT.

The sample holds a few counts of this clone. The chain employs TRBV6-6 and TRBJ2-1; 11 bases are shared with TRBD2. Germline values: CDR1 MNHNY, CDR2 SVGAGI (reference sequence). The junction had 6 bases not matched to a gene; V was cut back by 8 bases and J by 0 bases. This CDR3 is built from 16 residues. CDR3 nucleotides: TGTGCCAGCCGTCTAGCGGGAGGCCTCTCCTACAATGAGCAGTTCTTC. Translated, it gives CASRLAGGLSYNEQFF.

This chain uses TRBV9 with TRBJ2-2, with a weak D call TRBD1 (5 bases). This CDR3 spans 15 amino acids. The germline V gene has CDR1 SGDLS and CDR2 YYNGEE. With 3 bases removed from V and 5 bases from J, the gap between germline ends came to 14 bases. DNA of the CDR3: TGTGCCAGCAGCGGCAGGGAATCGCGTACCGGGGAGCTGTTTTTT. The encoded protein is CASSGRESRTGELFF.

This clone was seen a single time. This rearrangement joins TRBV13 to TRBJ2-7; TRBD2 agrees at 7 bases. The CDR3 spans 16 residues. J lost 4 bases, V lost 0 bases, and 9 bases had no gene match. Germline CDR1 and CDR2: PRHDT and FYEKMQ (reference sequence). The CDR3 region has the DNA TGTGCCAGCAGCTTAGGCCTGGGGCGGGAGTTATACGAGCAGTACTTC. Its protein product is CASSLGLGRELYEQYF.

This clone was observed a handful of times. The chain has TRBV4-1 and TRBJ2-1; D is possibly TRBD1 (6 bases). Germline CDR1 is MGHRA and CDR2 is YSYEKL. CDR3 size: 16 residues. Trimming shortened V by 1 base and J by 4 bases, and 14 bases separated the two germline ends. CDR3 loop: CASSQVYRVPYNEQFF. In nucleotides, the CDR3 is TGCGCCAGCAGCCAAGTCTACAGGGTGCCATACAATGAGCAGTTCTTC.

The CDR3 region has the DNA TGTGCCAGCAGCTTGGCGGCTGGAAACACCATATATTTT. It yields the protein CASSLAAGNTIYF. This chain connects TRBV7-9 to TRBJ1-3; no clear D. Per germline, CDR1 SEHNR and CDR2 FQNEAQ (reference sequence). The CDR3 is made up of 13 amino acids. V was trimmed by 3 bases and J by 2 bases, leaving 5 bases between them. Full variable domain (remainder filled in from reference TRBV7-9 and TRBJ1-3): DTGVSQNPRHKITKRGQNVTFRCDPISEHNRLYWYRQTLGQGPEFLTYFQNEAQLEKSRLLSDRFSAERPKGSFSTLEIQRTEQGDSAMYLCASSLAAGNTIYFGEGSWLTVV.

CDR3 region: CASSGTPYNEQFF. The CDR3 bases are TGTGCCAGCAGCGGGACCCCCTACAATGAGCAGTTCTTC. V is TRBV19 and J is TRBJ2-1; the match to TRBD2 covers 7 bases. In germline, CDR1 is LNHDA, CDR2 SQIVND (reference sequence). With 9 bases clipped from V and 2 bases from J, the junction kept 4 bases outside the gene matches. The CDR3 is made up of 13 amino acids. Supplemented by reference TRBV19 and TRBJ2-1, the full variable domain reads DGGITQSPKYLFRKEGQNVTLSCEQNLNHDAMYWYRQDPGQGLRLIYYSQIVNDFQKGDIAEGYSVSREKKESFPLTVTSAQKNPTAFYLCASSGTPYNEQFFGPGTRLTVL.

This clone has just a few counts. The chain is built from TRBV5-4 and TRBJ2-1, with a possible D match to TRBD1 (5 bases). The CDR3 totals 15 residues. Trimming shortened V by 4 bases and J by 0 bases, and 11 bases separated the two germline ends. CDR1 is SGHNT, CDR2 YYREEE, per germline (reference sequence). In nucleotides, the CDR3 is TGTGCCAGCAGCCCGGACAAAAACTCCTACAATGAGCAGTTCTTC. Protein product: CASSPDKNSYNEQFF. The full variable domain, its missing parts supplied by reference TRBV5-4 and TRBJ2-1, is ETGVTQSPTHLIKTRGQQVTLRCSSQSGHNTVSWYQQALGQGPQFIFQYYREEENGRGNFPPRFSGLQFPNYSSELNVNALELDDSALYLCASSPDKNSYNEQFFGPGTRLTVL.

The chain recombines TRBV30 with TRBJ2-3; 14 bases are a match to TRBD2. The germline V gene encodes CDR1 GTSNPN and CDR2 SVGIG (reference sequence). The CDR3 totals 15 residues. Losses at the gene ends were 4 bases for V and 8 bases for J; bases not matched to a gene: 8. The CDR3 region has the DNA TGTGCCTGGATGTTCGGGACTAGCGGGAGTCGTACGCAGTATTTT. Residues: CAWMFGTSGSRTQYF.

This clone has a single count. The chain couples TRBV2 to TRBJ2-5; D remains ambiguous. CDR3 length: 13 amino acids. Looked up from germline, CDR1 is SNHLY and CDR2 is FYNNEI. V shed 2 bases and J shed 2 bases, with 6 bases lying between them. The CDR3 region is CASSEYGQETQYF. CDR3 DNA: TGTGCCAGCAGTGAATACGGTCAAGAGACCCAGTACTTC.

A few counts support this clone. This CDR3 is CASSLDSNSYNEQFF. In DNA, the CDR3 is TGTGCCAGCAGCTTGGACTCAAACTCCTACAATGAGCAGTTCTTC. The rearrangement links TRBV7-3 to TRBJ2-1; TRBD2 might be the D (5 bases). Germline V gives CDR1 SGHTA, CDR2 FQGTGA. Trimming took off 3 bases at V and 0 bases at J, with 9 bases between the two ends. This CDR3 is 15 amino acids long.